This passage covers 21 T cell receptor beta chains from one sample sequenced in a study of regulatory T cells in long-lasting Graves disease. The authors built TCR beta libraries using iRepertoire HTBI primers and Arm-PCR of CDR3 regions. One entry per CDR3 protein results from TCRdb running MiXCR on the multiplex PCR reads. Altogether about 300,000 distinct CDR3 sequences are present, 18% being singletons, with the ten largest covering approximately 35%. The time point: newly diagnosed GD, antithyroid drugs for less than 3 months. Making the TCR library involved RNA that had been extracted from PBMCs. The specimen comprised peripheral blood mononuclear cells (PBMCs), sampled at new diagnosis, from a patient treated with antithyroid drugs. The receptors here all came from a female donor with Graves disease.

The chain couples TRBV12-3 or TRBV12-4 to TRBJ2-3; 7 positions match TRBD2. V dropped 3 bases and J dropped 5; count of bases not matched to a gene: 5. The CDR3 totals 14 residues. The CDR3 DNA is TGTGCCAGCAGTTTGAGGGAGGGTGGAGATACGCAGTATTTT. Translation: CASSLREGGDTQYF.

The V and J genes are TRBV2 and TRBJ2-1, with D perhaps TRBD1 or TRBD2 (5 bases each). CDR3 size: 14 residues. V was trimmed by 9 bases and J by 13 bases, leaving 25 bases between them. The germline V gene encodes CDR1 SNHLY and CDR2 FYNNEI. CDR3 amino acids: CARWGKGGIETQFF. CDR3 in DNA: TGTGCCAGATGGGGGAAGGGTGGTATAGAGACCCAGTTCTTC.

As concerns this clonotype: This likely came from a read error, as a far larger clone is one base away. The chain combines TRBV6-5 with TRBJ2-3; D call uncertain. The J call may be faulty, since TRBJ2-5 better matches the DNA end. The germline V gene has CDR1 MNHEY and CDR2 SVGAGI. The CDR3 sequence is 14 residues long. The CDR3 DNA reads TGTGCCAGCGGTTACTCAAAGGGTCGAGAGACCCAGTACTTC. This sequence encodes CASGYSKGRETQYF.

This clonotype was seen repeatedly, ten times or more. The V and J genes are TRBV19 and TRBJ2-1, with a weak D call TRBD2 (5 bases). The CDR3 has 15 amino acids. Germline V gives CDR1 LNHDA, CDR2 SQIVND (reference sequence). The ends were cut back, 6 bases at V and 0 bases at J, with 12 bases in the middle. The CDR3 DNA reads TGTGCCAGTAGCCTAGCCCGTAGCTCCTACAATGAGCAGTTCTTC. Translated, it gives CASSLARSSYNEQFF.

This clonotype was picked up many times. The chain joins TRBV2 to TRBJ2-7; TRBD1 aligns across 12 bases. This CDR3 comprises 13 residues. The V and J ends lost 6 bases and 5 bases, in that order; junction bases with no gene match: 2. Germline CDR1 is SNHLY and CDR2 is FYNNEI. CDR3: CASRGQGADEQYF. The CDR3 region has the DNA TGTGCCAGCAGGGGACAGGGGGCGGACGAGCAGTACTTC.

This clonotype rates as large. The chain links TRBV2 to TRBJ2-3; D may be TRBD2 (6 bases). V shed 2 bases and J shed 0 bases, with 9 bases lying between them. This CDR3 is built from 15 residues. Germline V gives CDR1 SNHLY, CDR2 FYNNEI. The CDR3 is CASSESGSSTDTQYF. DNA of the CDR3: TGTGCCAGCAGTGAAAGCGGGTCTAGCACAGATACGCAGTATTTT.

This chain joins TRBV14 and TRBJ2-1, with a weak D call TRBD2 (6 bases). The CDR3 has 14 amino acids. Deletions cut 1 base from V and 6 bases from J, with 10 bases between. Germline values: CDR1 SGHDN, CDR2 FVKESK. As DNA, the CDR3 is TGTGCCAGCAGCCAAGCGGGAGTGGGCAATGAGCAGTTCTTC. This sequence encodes CASSQAGVGNEQFF.

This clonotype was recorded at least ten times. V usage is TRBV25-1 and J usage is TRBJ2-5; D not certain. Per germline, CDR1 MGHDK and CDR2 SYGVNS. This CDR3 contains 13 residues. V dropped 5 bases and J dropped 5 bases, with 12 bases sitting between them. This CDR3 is CASSLWQSETQYF. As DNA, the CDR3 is TGTGCCAGCAGTCTTTGGCAGAGCGAGACCCAGTACTTC.

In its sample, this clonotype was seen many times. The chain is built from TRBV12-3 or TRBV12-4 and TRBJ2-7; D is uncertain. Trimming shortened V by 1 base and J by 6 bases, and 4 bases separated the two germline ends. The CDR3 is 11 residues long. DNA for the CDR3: TGTGCCAGCAGTTTAGGGGGCGAGCAGTACTTC. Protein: CASSLGGEQYF.

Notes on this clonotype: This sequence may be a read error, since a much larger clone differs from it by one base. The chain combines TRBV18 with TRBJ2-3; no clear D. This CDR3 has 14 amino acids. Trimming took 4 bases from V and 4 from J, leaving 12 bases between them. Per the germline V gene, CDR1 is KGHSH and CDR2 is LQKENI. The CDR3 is CASSLVGSADTQYF. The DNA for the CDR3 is TGTGCCAGCTCACTAGTGGGGTCGGCAGATACGCAGTATTTT.

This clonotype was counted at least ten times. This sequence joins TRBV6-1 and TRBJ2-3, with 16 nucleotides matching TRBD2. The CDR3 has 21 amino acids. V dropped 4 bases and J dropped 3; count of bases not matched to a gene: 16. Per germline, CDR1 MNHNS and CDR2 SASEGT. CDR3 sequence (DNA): TGTGCCAGCAGTGCCTCGCCCGGGACTAGCGGGAGGGCGAGGAGGACAGATACGCAGTATTTT. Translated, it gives CASSASPGTSGRARRTDTQYF.

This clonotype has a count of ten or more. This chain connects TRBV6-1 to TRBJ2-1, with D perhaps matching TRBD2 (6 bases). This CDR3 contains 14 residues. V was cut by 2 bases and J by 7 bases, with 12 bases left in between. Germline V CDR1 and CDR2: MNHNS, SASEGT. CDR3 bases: TGTGCCAGCAGTGAACCGGGGACTGGGAATGAGCAGTTCTTC. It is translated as CASSEPGTGNEQFF.

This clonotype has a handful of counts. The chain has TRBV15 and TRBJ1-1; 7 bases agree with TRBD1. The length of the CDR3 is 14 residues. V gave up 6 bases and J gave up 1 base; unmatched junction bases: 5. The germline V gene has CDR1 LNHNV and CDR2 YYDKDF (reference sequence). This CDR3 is CATSPRQGNTEAFF. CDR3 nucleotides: TGTGCCACCAGTCCCCGACAGGGGAACACTGAAGCTTTCTTT. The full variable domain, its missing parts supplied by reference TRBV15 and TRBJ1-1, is DAMVIQNPRYQVTQFGKPVTLSCSQTLNHNVMYWYQQKSSQAPKLLFHYYDKDFNNEADTPDNFQSRRPNTSFCFLDIRSPGLGDTAMYLCATSPRQGNTEAFFGQGTRLTVV.

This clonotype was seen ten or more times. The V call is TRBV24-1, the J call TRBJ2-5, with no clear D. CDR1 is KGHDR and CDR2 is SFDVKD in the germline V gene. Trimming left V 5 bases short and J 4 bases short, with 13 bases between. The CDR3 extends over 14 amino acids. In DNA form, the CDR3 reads TGTGCCACCAGTGCGGGCGGTGGTGGAGAGACCCAGTACTTC. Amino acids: CATSAGGGGETQYF.

The CDR3 sequence: CASSQAGVVYEQYF. CDR3 nucleotides: TGTGCCAGCAGCCAAGCTGGGGTGGTGTACGAGCAGTACTTC. V usage is TRBV3-1 and J usage is TRBJ2-7; unclear D gene. V lost 1 base to trimming and J lost 4 bases, with 11 bases between them. CDR3 length: 14 amino acids. The V gene's germline CDR1 is LGHDT and CDR2 YNNKEL (reference sequence).

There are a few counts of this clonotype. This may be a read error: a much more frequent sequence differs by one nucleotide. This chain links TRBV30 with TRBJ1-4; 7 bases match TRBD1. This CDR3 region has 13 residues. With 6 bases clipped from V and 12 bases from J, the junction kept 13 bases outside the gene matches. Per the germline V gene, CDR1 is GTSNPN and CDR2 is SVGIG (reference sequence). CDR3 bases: TGTGCCTGTGAAAGGGGGCACTCCTGGGAACTGTTTTTT. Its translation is CACERGHSWELFF.

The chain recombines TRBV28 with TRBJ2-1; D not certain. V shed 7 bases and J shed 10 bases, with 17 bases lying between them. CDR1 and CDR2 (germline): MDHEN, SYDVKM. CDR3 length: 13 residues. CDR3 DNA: TGTGCCAGCACCGTCTTTGGGGAAAGGGAGCAGTTCTTC. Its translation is CASTVFGEREQFF.

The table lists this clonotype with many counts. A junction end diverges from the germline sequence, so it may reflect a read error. The CDR3 coding sequence is TGCGCCAGCAGTGAGTCTGGGACTAGCGCCCCCTCCTACAATGAGCAGTTCTTC. Residues: CASSESGTSAPSYNEQFF. V usage is TRBV6-1 and J usage is TRBJ2-1, with 10 bases fitting TRBD2. This CDR3 comprises 18 residues. Germline lookup yields CDR1 MNHNS and CDR2 SASEGT.

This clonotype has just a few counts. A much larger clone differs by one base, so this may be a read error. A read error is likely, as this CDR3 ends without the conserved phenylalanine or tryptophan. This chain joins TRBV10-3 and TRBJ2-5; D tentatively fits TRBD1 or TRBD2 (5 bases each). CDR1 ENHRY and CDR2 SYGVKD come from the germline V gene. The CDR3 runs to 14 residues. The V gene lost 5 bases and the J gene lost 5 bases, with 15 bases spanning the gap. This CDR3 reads CAISRDGGGETQYL. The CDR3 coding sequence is TGTGCCATCAGTCGGGACGGAGGTGGGGAGACCCAGTACCTC.

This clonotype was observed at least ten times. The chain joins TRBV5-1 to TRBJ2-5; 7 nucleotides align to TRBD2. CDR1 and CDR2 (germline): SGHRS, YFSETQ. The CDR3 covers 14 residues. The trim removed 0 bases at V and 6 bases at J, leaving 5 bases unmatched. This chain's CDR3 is CASSLEAGVKTQYF. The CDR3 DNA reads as TGCGCCAGCAGCTTGGAGGCGGGAGTGAAGACCCAGTACTTC.

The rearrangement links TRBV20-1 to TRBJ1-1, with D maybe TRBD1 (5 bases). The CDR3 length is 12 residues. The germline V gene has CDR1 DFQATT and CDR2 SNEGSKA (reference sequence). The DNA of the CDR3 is TGCAGCGCAGCTAGGGGGAACACTGAAGCTTTCTTT. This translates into CSAARGNTEAFF.